The entry below gives a single T cell receptor (beta chain) sequence along with its context. The target antigen is unknown. TCRdb's table, derived via immunoSEQ multiplex PCR, lists solely in-frame clones and lacks some. This table holds approximately 50,000 clones, more than 80% found once. With 10 bases removed from V and 6 bases from J, the gap between germline ends came to 15 bases. The germline V gene has CDR1 SGHVS and CDR2 FQNEAQ. The length of the CDR3 is 13 residues. This specimen belongs to a study of T cell responses to AZD1222 COVID-19 vaccine. Study-wide results and limits: Nearly half of spike-specific TCRs reportedly target unmutated variant regions. It was only a handful of AZD1222 recipients who were seropositive at baseline. Compared with day 0, the breadth and depth of the Spike-specific TCR repertoire rose significantly after two doses of AZD1222.

This clonotype was obtained from an adult in good health. V gene TRBV7-8 combines with J gene TRBJ2-2, with D perhaps TRBD2 (5 bases). The material was peripheral blood, obtained on day 0 of MenACWY control vaccination. CDR3 sequence: CATTPLASGELFF. CDR3 coding DNA: TGTGCCACCACGCCTCTAGCATCCGGGGAGCTGTTTTTT.